One sample yielded the 14 T cell receptor beta chains listed below, sequenced in a study of cytomegalovirus exposure and HLA in healthy donors. PCR amplification relied on 60 Vbeta primers (plus 13 Jbeta primers). The method was immunoSEQ multiplex PCR; TCRdb's version includes in-frame clones alone and lacks a portion of them. The data hold around 130,000 clones, with about four fifths observed a single time. The material sequenced was PBMCs. Source of these receptors: a woman in her thirties or forties in good health and CMV-seronegative.

This rearrangement joins TRBV6-6 to TRBJ1-1; no clear D gene. This CDR3 region has 14 residues. Trimming shortened V by 2 bases and J by 1 base, and 8 bases separated the two germline ends. CDR1 and CDR2 (germline): MNHNY, SVGAGI (reference sequence). This CDR3 is CASSYGQTNTEAFF. CDR3 bases: TGTGCCAGCAGTTACGGGCAGACGAACACTGAAGCTTTCTTT.

V and J are TRBV5-1 and TRBJ2-2, with TRBD2 matching over 7 bases. Germline loops: CDR1 SGHRS, CDR2 YFSETQ. Trimming at V came to 0 bases and at J to 7 bases, leaving 12 bases not matched to a gene. The CDR3 spans 17 residues. CDR3 DNA: TGCGCCAGCAGCTTGGCCTTGGTCACTAGCGCAGGCGGGGAGCTGTTTTTT. Protein sequence: CASSLALVTSAGGELFF.

Regarding this clone: A read error may account for a junction end that differs from germline. The chain combines TRBV7-7 with TRBJ2-2, with D possibly matching TRBD1 (7 bases). CDR1 and CDR2 from the germline V gene are SSHAT and FNYEAQ (reference sequence). The CDR3 runs to 16 residues. The CDR3 loop is CASSFRQGGNTGELFF. CDR3 DNA: TGTGCTAGCAGCTTTCGACAGGGAGGGAACACCGGGGAGCTGTTTTTT.

The V and J genes are TRBV19 and TRBJ1-2; TRBD1 matches 8 bases. The J segment lost 0 bases and the V segment lost 4 bases, leaving 4 bases of the junction unmatched. Germline-derived CDR1 and CDR2 are LNHDA and SQIVND (reference sequence). There are 15 residues in the CDR3. The CDR3 loop reads CASSSTGGANYGYTF. The CDR3 bases are TGTGCCAGTAGTAGTACAGGGGGAGCTAACTATGGCTACACCTTC.

The chain employs TRBV5-1 and TRBJ2-2; 7 bases are shared with TRBD2. The germline V gene has CDR1 SGHRS and CDR2 YFSETQ. V lost 0 bases, J lost 10 bases, and 9 bases stayed unmatched. The CDR3 length is 15 residues. CDR3 sequence (DNA): TGCGCCAGCAGCTTGGGCCTAGCGGAGGAGGAGGAGCTGTTTTTT. Translating it yields CASSLGLAEEEELFF. Based on the CDR3 plus reference TRBV5-1 and TRBJ2-2, the full variable domain is KAGVTQTPRYLIKTRGQQVTLSCSPISGHRSVSWYQQTPGQGLQFLFEYFSETQRNKGNFPGRFSGRQFSNSRSEMNVSTLELGDSALYLCASSLGLAEEEELFFGEGSRLTVL.

The rearrangement links TRBV19 to TRBJ1-5; D uncertain. This CDR3 region has 13 residues. V shed 5 bases and J shed 7 bases, with 12 bases lying between them. Germline V CDR1 and CDR2: LNHDA, SQIVND (reference sequence). CDR3 DNA sequence: TGTGCCAGTAGTCCCCAAGAGAGACAGCCCCAGCATTTT. It is translated as CASSPQERQPQHF.

The chain employs TRBV4-1 and TRBJ2-7; D perhaps matches TRBD2 (6 bases). V dropped 1 base and J dropped 7 bases, with 14 bases sitting between them. CDR1 and CDR2 from the germline V gene are MGHRA and YSYEKL. This CDR3 region has 14 residues. CDR3 nucleotides: TGCGCCAGCAGCCAAGTGGGGACTGCCGGGGAGCAGTACTTC. Encoded protein: CASSQVGTAGEQYF.

The V call is TRBV12-5, the J call TRBJ1-1; D call uncertain. The ends were cut back, 5 bases at V and 11 bases at J, with 18 bases in the middle. The CDR3 is 13 amino acids. CDR1 and CDR2 (germline): LGHNT, FRNRAP. DNA for the CDR3: TGTGCTAGTGGTCCAGCGACATCCCGAGGGGCTTTCTTT. Encoded protein: CASGPATSRGAFF.

The chain combines TRBV28 with TRBJ1-5; D remains ambiguous. With 5 bases removed from V and 6 bases from J, the gap between germline ends came to 11 bases. The CDR3 runs 13 residues. From germline, CDR1 is MDHEN and CDR2 SYDVKM. CDR3 amino acids: CASSHRNGQPQHF. The CDR3 coding sequence is TGTGCCAGCAGTCACAGAAATGGTCAGCCCCAGCATTTT.

The chain combines TRBV7-2 with TRBJ2-7; 7 nucleotides agree with TRBD1. J was trimmed by 13 bases and V by 5 bases; bases with no gene match: 17. The CDR3 contains 14 residues. Germline-derived CDR1 and CDR2 are SGHTA and FQGNSA. The CDR3 nucleotides read TGTGCCAGCAGCCGGGACAGCATATCCTACGATTATTACTTC. It codes for CASSRDSISYDYYF.

The chain combines TRBV6-6 with TRBJ2-2; no firm D call. The germline gives CDR1 MNHNY, CDR2 SVGAGI (reference sequence). The V end was cut by 4 bases, the J end by 4 bases, with 4 bases between. The CDR3 loop spans 12 amino acids. The CDR3 coding sequence is TGTGCCAGCAGTTCCGTCACCGGGGAGCTGTTTTTT. The encoded protein is CASSSVTGELFF.

The rearrangement links TRBV9 to TRBJ2-5; 9 bases are shared with TRBD1. Germline CDR1 SGDLS, CDR2 YYNGEE. The ends lost 0 bases at V and 2 bases at J; junction bases unmatched: 2. There are 15 residues in the CDR3. Written as DNA, the CDR3 is TGTGCCAGCAGCGTAGGGGGACAGGGACAAGAGACCCAGTACTTC. It is translated as CASSVGGQGQETQYF.

This clone came up a few times. The gene calls are TRBV7-9 and TRBJ2-1; 10 positions match TRBD1. In germline, CDR1 is SEHNR, CDR2 FQNEAQ (reference sequence). V was clipped by 7 bases and J by 5 bases; unmatched bases: 8. This CDR3 has 15 amino acids. The CDR3 sequence: CASTGTGDEHNEQFF. In DNA form, the CDR3 reads TGTGCCAGCACCGGGACAGGGGATGAACACAATGAGCAGTTCTTC.

The sample holds a few counts of this clone. This chain connects TRBV6-5 to TRBJ2-7, with D possibly TRBD1 on 5 matching bases. Per germline, CDR1 MNHEY and CDR2 SVGAGI. V was shortened by 6 bases and J by 7 bases, with 13 bases between the two germline ends. This CDR3 spans 12 amino acids. Written as DNA, the CDR3 is TGTGCCAGCAGACGCACTCCAGGGGAGCAGTACTTC. Amino acids: CASRRTPGEQYF.